Presented here are 6 T cell receptor beta chains from one specimen sequenced in a study of cytomegalovirus exposure and HLA in healthy donors (dated by TCRdb to the late 2010s). To prepare the library, the immunoSEQ multiplex PCR assay was applied. The multiplex PCR relied on a mix of 60 forward primers for TCR Vbeta segments and 13 reverse primers for TCR Jbeta segments. TCRdb carries this immuneACCESS record with in-frame sequences only. Its versions omit some clonotypes, under half of them owing to an unresolved V gene in the studies checked, with the rest unexplained. For this sample the table gives 100,000 or so clones, of which around four fifths were detected only once. The ten largest clones take up about 8.6% of the sample. The source material was PBMCs. All receptors derive from a woman aged 35 to 49 in good health and CMV-seropositive.

The genes are TRBV21-1 and TRBJ1-1; TRBD1 is taken as the D call from the table, unchecked against the DNA. TRBV21-1 is a pseudogene segment. CDR3 size: 15 residues. The CDR3 DNA reads TGTGCCAGCAGCACCGCCGGGACAGGGATTACTGAAGCTTTCTTT. This gives the protein CASSTAGTGITEAFF.

V gene TRBV2 combines with J gene TRBJ2-2, with 8 bases matching TRBD1. Per germline, CDR1 SNHLY and CDR2 FYNNEI. V lost 4 bases, J lost 3 bases, and 10 bases stayed unmatched. CDR3 size: 17 residues. CDR3 coding DNA: TGTGCCAGCAGTGGCTCCCACAGGGGGGAAGACACCGGGGAGCTGTTTTTT. This encodes CASSGSHRGEDTGELFF.

The CDR3 sequence is CASRSLGLHRNEQFF. The CDR3 coding sequence is TGCGCCAGCCGAAGTTTGGGACTACACAGGAATGAGCAGTTCTTC. The gene calls are TRBV4-1 and TRBJ2-1, with 7 bases lining up with TRBD2. Per germline, CDR1 MGHRA and CDR2 YSYEKL. The CDR3 is made up of 15 amino acids. J gave up 7 bases and V 8 bases, and 14 bases lay outside the gene matches.

The chain recombines TRBV5-6 with TRBJ1-2; TRBD1 is a possible D gene (5 bases). Per the germline V gene, CDR1 is SGHDT and CDR2 is YYEEEE. This CDR3 has 16 residues. Trimming removed 3 bases from V and 5 bases from J, with 20 bases in between. Here the CDR3 reads CASSSSSGGREYGYTF. In DNA form, the CDR3 reads TGTGCCAGCAGCTCTTCCAGCGGGGGAAGGGAGTATGGCTACACCTTC.

The chain carries TRBV4-3 and TRBJ2-5; D is possibly TRBD2 (6 bases). V shed 1 base and J shed 5 bases, with 14 bases lying between them. Germline values: CDR1 LGHNA, CDR2 YSLEER. The CDR3 extends over 15 amino acids. As DNA, the CDR3 is TGCGCCAGCAGCCAAGCCCGGGACCGGGGGGAGACCCAGTACTTC. It yields the protein CASSQARDRGETQYF.

In this sample, this clone turned up a few times. This rearrangement joins TRBV27 to TRBJ2-7, with D possibly TRBD1 on 6 matching bases. The CDR3 length is 14 residues. The V end lost 3 bases, the J end lost 2 bases, and 11 bases lay between the germline ends. CDR1 is MNHEY and CDR2 is SMNVEV in the germline V gene (reference sequence). CDR3 sequence reads: CASSFRGQTYEQYF. CDR3 DNA: TGTGCCAGCAGTTTCCGTGGACAGACCTACGAGCAGTACTTC.